Below are 7 T cell receptor beta chains sequenced from a single sample in a study of T cells in Graves' hyperthyroidism and ophthalmopathy. Researchers amplified the TCR beta CDR3 regions from RNA transcripts. Using the HTBI primer set, a first-round RT-PCR was run on the TCR CDR3. Using its own MiXCR run on the multiplex PCR reads, TCRdb lists one record per CDR3 protein. The data contain about 360,000 distinct CDR3 sequences, approximately 14% of them seen just once; the ten biggest clones take up 25% to 35%. Input material: blood. These receptors were obtained from a woman younger than 35 with Graves' hyperthyroidism that later progressed to Graves' ophthalmopathy.

This clonotype was observed many times. The rearrangement uses TRBV7-2 and TRBJ1-1; D not certain. V shed 4 bases and J shed 4 bases, with 10 bases lying between them. This CDR3 is built from 13 residues. Germline assignment: CDR1 SGHTA and CDR2 FQGNSA. The CDR3 sequence: CASSSLPSTEAFF. As DNA, the CDR3 is TGTGCCAGCAGCTCCCTCCCGTCCACTGAAGCTTTCTTT.

Many counts were recorded for this clonotype. V and J are TRBV20-1 and TRBJ2-7, with TRBD1 identical over 10 bases. Germline CDR1 and CDR2: DFQATT and SNEGSKA (reference sequence). V dropped 4 bases and J dropped 2; count of bases not matched to a gene: 2. The CDR3 contains 13 residues. DNA for the CDR3: TGCAGTGCTAAAGGGACAGGGGCCTACGAGCAGTACTTC. This encodes CSAKGTGAYEQYF.

This clonotype occurred many times. The chain carries TRBV10-2 and TRBJ2-5, with D possibly being TRBD2 (5 bases). The CDR3 runs to 11 residues. Germline V gives CDR1 WSHSY, CDR2 SAAADI. Trimming removed 7 bases from V and 4 bases from J, with 7 bases in between. This chain's CDR3 is CASKGVETQYF. Here the CDR3 DNA reads TGCGCCAGCAAGGGAGTAGAGACCCAGTACTTC.

This clonotype appeared many times. This chain uses TRBV28 with TRBJ1-1, with D possibly matching TRBD1 (6 bases). CDR3 length: 15 amino acids. V lost 6 bases and J 0 bases, leaving 14 bases between the germline ends. Germline V lookup: CDR1 MDHEN, CDR2 SYDVKM. The DNA for the CDR3 is TGTGCCAGCAGATCTTACACAGGGATGAACACTGAAGCTTTCTTT. The encoded protein is CASRSYTGMNTEAFF.

The rearrangement links TRBV15 to TRBJ2-7; D is ambiguous. The length of the CDR3 is 15 residues. Trimming took off 0 bases at V and 0 bases at J, with 9 bases between the two ends. The germline CDR1 and CDR2 sequences are LNHNV and YYDKDF (reference sequence). The CDR3 is CATSRDRGSSYEQYF. For the CDR3, the DNA is TGTGCCACCAGCAGAGATCGAGGCAGCTCCTACGAGCAGTACTTC.

This clonotype was detected a few times. The chain uses TRBV5-5 and TRBJ1-5; D is perhaps TRBD1 (5 bases). The CDR3 loop spans 14 amino acids. Germline CDR1 is SGHKS and CDR2 is YYEKEE (reference sequence). Between the trimmed V and J ends, which lost 0 bases and 11 bases, there was a span of 15 bases. The CDR3 spells CASSLGWGDGAQHF. As DNA, the CDR3 is TGTGCCAGCAGCTTGGGGTGGGGGGACGGGGCCCAGCATTTT.

This chain joins TRBV27 and TRBJ2-7; D tentatively reads TRBD1 or TRBD2 (5 bases each). The CDR3 extends over 15 amino acids. Germline CDR1 reads MNHEY; CDR2 reads SMNVEV (reference sequence). The V end was cut by 7 bases, the J end by 3 bases, with 19 bases between. The DNA of the CDR3 is TGTGCCAGCAAGTTCCAACCGGGACCACTCTACGAGCAGTACTTC. This translates into CASKFQPGPLYEQYF.